Following are 10 T cell receptor beta chains from one sample sequenced in a study of T-cell memory formation after mild COVID-19. Each CDR3 protein is one row after TCRdb ran MiXCR on the 5' RACE reads. The sample consists of 50,000 to 75,000 distinct CDR3 sequences, roughly 10% of them appearing once. Input material: PBMCs or a T cell subset sorted from them (not recorded which). These receptors were taken from a young man who had mild COVID-19 (a few samples of this study predate the infection). Cell type and time point are not known.

This chain connects TRBV7-2 to TRBJ2-2; D is ambiguous. The CDR3 sequence is 15 residues long. V was clipped by 2 bases and J by 0 bases, with 7 bases between them. Germline values: CDR1 SGHTA, CDR2 FQGNSA. CDR3 coding DNA: TGTGCCAGCAGCTTACTCCTAGCGAACACCGGGGAGCTGTTTTTT. It is translated as CASSLLLANTGELFF.

This clonotype was counted ten times or more. The J gene is TRBJ2-1, the V gene TRBV24-1; D is uncertain. V lost 5 bases, J lost 0 bases, and 16 bases lay in between. CDR3 length equals 17 residues. Germline loops: CDR1 KGHDR, CDR2 SFDVKD. DNA for the CDR3: TGTGCCACCAGTGGCCAAACGGTGAGAAGCTCCTACAATGAGCAGTTCTTC. Its translation is CATSGQTVRSSYNEQFF.

The chain recombines TRBV7-9 with TRBJ1-1, with D perhaps TRBD1 (6 bases). The CDR3 contains 15 residues. The V and J ends lost 1 base and 2 bases respectively, with 11 bases between them. Looked up from germline, CDR1 is SEHNR and CDR2 is FQNEAQ (reference sequence). The CDR3 region is CASSLGVGANTEAFF. Written as DNA, the CDR3 is TGTGCCAGCAGCTTAGGGGTGGGGGCTAACACTGAAGCTTTCTTT.

This clonotype has just a few counts. The V and J genes are TRBV24-1 and TRBJ2-2; TRBD1 might be the D (6 bases). This CDR3 has 17 residues. Trimming left V 4 bases short and J 1 base short, with 15 bases between. Germline V gives CDR1 KGHDR, CDR2 SFDVKD. The CDR3 region is CATSDGIRDMNTGELFF. The CDR3 DNA sequence: TGTGCCACCAGTGACGGAATCCGGGACATGAACACCGGGGAGCTGTTTTTT.

This rearrangement joins TRBV15 to TRBJ1-5; D possibly corresponds to TRBD1 (5 bases). With 6 bases removed from V and 4 bases from J, the gap between germline ends came to 16 bases. The V gene's germline CDR1 is LNHNV and CDR2 YYDKDF (reference sequence). This CDR3 comprises 15 residues. The DNA for the CDR3 is TGTGCCACCAGTTGGGCACAGGCAAATAATCAGCCCCAGCATTTT. Translating gives CATSWAQANNQPQHF.

With respect to this clonotype: With a much larger clone just one base away, this may be a read error. This chain joins TRBV24-1 and TRBJ2-3; D may match TRBD1 or TRBD2 (6 bases each). Germline CDR1 and CDR2: KGHDR and SFDVKD. The CDR3 is 15 residues long. The CDR3 sequence: CSTSDPGGSTDTQYF. The DNA for the CDR3 is TGTTCCACCAGTGACCCCGGGGGCAGCACAGATACGCAGTATTTT.

The chain has TRBV11-2 and TRBJ2-1, with 12 bases fitting TRBD2. The CDR3 has 16 amino acids. V shed 0 bases, J shed 8 bases, and the junction held 5 bases outside the gene matches. Germline V gene data show CDR1 as SGHAT and CDR2 as FQNNGV. In nucleotides, the CDR3 is TGTGCCAGCAGCTTAGAGGTCCTAGCGGGGGGGTATGAGCAGTTCTTC. Amino acid sequence: CASSLEVLAGGYEQFF.

V usage is TRBV11-2 and J usage is TRBJ2-1; TRBD2 matches 10 bases. The CDR3 spans 15 residues. Germline CDR1 SGHAT, CDR2 FQNNGV. J was trimmed by 7 bases and V by 1 base; bases with no gene match: 4. CDR3 amino acids: CASSLGSGGTNEQFF. Here the CDR3 DNA reads TGTGCCAGCAGCTTAGGTAGCGGGGGGACGAATGAGCAGTTCTTC.

At least ten counts were recorded for this clonotype. The chain has TRBV6-2 or TRBV6-3 and TRBJ2-7; D is unresolved. The CDR3 loop spans 15 amino acids. V was shortened by 0 bases and J by 6 bases, with 15 bases between the two germline ends. CDR1 is MNHEY, CDR2 SVGEGT, per germline. The CDR3, as DNA: TGTGCCAGCAGTTACTCGGTGCCCAGACTTGGCGAGCAGTACGTC. It codes for CASSYSVPRLGEQYV.

This clonotype has a count of ten or more. The chain couples TRBV12-3 or TRBV12-4 to TRBJ2-3, with D uncertain. There are 15 residues in the CDR3. V lost 2 bases to trimming and J lost 0 bases, with 9 bases between them. The CDR3 is CASSLSPVSTDTQYF. In DNA, the CDR3 is TGTGCCAGCAGTTTAAGTCCCGTGAGCACAGATACGCAGTATTTT.